This T cell receptor (beta chain) is from a study of blood T cells in healthy people across ages. Study overall: Capture via template switching afforded approximately one barcoded beta molecule per two T cells.

Study-wide findings and caveats: A greater number of naive CD4+ cells and higher diversity distinguished long-lived donors from aged donors.

This clonotype came up a few times. Its target is not known. Then a second PCR, running roughly 6 to 11 cycles, was carried out with a sample-barcoded 5' primer and a J-beta primer mix. From the 5' RACE reads, TCRdb called clonotypes with MiXCR, one entry per CDR3 protein. This sample carries roughly 550,000 distinct CDR3 sequences, 24% of them seen once, and the ten largest clones take 8.5% to 9.5%. These data are also associated with another study on T cells of mothers and their children. That source notes: Samples were provided by three healthy Caucasian mothers and their six children. No persistent microchimeric T cell clones were detected.

This TCR derives from a boy aged 5-17 years in good health. The sample consisted of blood.

CDR3 nucleotides: TGCGCCAGCAGCCAAGAGGGACGGGATTTGGAGACCCAGTACTTC. Translated, it gives CASSQEGRDLETQYF. The rearrangement links TRBV4-1 to TRBJ2-5; D possibly matches TRBD1 or TRBD2 (5 bases each). The CDR3 contains 15 residues. Germline V gene sequence: CDR1 MGHRA, CDR2 YSYEKL. V lost 0 bases to trimming and J lost 5 bases, with 13 bases between them.